This T cell receptor (beta chain) was captured by sequencing in a study of CD8 T cells in ankylosing spondylitis. Using its own MiXCR run on the 5' RACE reads, TCRdb lists one record per CDR3 protein. The table includes about 750,000 distinct CDR3 sequences, around 17% detected once. Regarding this clonotype: Its antigen is not identified.

This CDR3 region has 17 residues. General study points: One TCR beta motif, made up of roughly eight highly homologous variants, appeared characteristic of ankylosing spondylitis blood.

The TCR was taken from a male donor with ankylosing spondylitis. The chain is built from TRBV21-1 and TRBJ2-3; TRBD2 is the table's D call, not checked against the DNA. TRBV21-1 is termed a pseudogene. Sequenced sample: blood, either unsorted or a sorted T cell fraction (not recorded which). The CDR3 protein is CASSKVASRDSADTQYF. In nucleotides, the CDR3 is TGTGCCAGCAGCAAAGTTGCCTCCCGGGACTCCGCAGATACGCAGTATTTT.